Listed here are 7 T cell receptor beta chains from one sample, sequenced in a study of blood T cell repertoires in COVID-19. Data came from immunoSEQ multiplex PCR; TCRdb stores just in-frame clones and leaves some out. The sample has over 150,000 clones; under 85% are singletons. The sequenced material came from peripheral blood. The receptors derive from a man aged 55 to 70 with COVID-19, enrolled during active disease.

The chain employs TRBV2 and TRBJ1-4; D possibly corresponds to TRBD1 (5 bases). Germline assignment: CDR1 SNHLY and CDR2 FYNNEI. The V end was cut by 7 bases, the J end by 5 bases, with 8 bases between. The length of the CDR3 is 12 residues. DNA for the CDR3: TGTGCCAGCAATAGACAGAATGAAAAACTGTTTTTT. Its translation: CASNRQNEKLFF.

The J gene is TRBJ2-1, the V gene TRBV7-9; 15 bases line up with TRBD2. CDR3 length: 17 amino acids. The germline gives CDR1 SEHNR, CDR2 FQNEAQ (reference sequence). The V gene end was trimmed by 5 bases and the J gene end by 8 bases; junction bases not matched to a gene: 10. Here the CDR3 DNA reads TGTGCCAGCAGCCCGGGACTAGCGGGAGGACTGGGCGATGAGCAGTTCTTC. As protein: CASSPGLAGGLGDEQFF.

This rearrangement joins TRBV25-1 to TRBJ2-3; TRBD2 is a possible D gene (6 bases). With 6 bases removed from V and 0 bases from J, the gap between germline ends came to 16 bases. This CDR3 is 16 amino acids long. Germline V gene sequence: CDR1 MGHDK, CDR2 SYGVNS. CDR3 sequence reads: CASSAFGGKSTDTQYF. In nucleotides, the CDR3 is TGTGCCAGCAGCGCTTTCGGGGGTAAAAGCACAGATACGCAGTATTTT.

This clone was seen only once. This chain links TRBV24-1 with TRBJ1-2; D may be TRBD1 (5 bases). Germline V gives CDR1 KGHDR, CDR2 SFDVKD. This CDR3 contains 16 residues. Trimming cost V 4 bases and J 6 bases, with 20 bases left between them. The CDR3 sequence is CATSDGGTLNVDGYTF. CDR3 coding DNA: TGTGCCACCAGTGACGGAGGGACCCTTAATGTAGATGGCTACACCTTC.

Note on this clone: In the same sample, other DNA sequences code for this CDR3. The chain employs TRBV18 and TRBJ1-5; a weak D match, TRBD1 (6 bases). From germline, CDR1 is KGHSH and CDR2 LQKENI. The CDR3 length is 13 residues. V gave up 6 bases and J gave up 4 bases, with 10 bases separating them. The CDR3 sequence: CASSADRNQPQHF. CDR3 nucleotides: TGTGCCAGCTCCGCGGACAGAAATCAGCCCCAGCATTTT.

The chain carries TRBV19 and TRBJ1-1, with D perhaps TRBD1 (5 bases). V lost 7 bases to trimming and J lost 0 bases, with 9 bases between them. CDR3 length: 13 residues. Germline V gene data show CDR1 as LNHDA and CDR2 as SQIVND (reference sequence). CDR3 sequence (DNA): TGTGCCAGTAATACAGGTCTGAACACTGAAGCTTTCTTT. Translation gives CASNTGLNTEAFF.

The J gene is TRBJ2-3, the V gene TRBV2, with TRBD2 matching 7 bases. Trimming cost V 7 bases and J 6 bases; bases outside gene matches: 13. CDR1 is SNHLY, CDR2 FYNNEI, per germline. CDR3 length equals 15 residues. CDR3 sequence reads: CASIWTRAAVDTQYF. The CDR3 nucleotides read TGTGCCAGCATTTGGACTAGAGCGGCGGTGGATACGCAGTATTTT.